The subject of this entry is one T cell receptor beta chain. Antigen unknown. Into CD45RA+ naive and CD45RA-negative memory subsets, the CD4+ cells were split. CDR1 and CDR2 from the germline V gene are SGDLS and YYNGEE. Trimming stripped 4 bases from V and 5 bases from J, with 19 bases between. CDR3 size: 16 residues. This sample was included in a study of shared clonotypes between healthy human individuals. In the source study's methods: From ImmunoSEQ came sequences covering only the junction and carrying no quality scores, so filtering differed. Repertoires were generated with immunoSEQ multiplex PCR, while TCRdb's copy carries only in-frame clones and drops some. V and J calls and clone size come straight from that table; D and trimming were deduced from the DNA. This sample has over 1.5 million clones; approximately 98% occur once, and the top ten carry 0.4% to 0.45%. Overall study findings and caveats: Generation probability values for non-shared clonotypes were lower than those for clonotypes shared by all four donors. Larger estimated richness was generally seen in naive subsets than in memory subsets.

The TCR sequence derives from a man aged 25-45 years in good health. J is TRBJ2-1 and V is TRBV9, with a weak D call TRBD2 (6 bases). Sequencing was carried out using naive CD4+ T cells sorted from blood. Subset of the sample: CD45RA+ positively selected. CDR3 DNA: TGTGCCAGCAGCTCCCCCCCGGGGCGGGGAAACAATGAGCAGTTCTTC. Its translation: CASSSPPGRGNNEQFF.